Sequencing of this TCR beta chain was carried out in a study of T cell responses to AZD1222 COVID-19 vaccine. Study results and limitations: White British people made up most donors, females outnumbered males, and clonal diversity was possibly underestimated. Repertoire samples came only from after the peak T cell response. With two AZD1222 doses given, Spike-specific TCR breadth and depth both rose.

TCRdb's copy holds only in-frame clones and misses some; the assay was immunoSEQ multiplex PCR. The table lists 150,000 to 250,000 clones, approximately 93% of them singletons. In germline, CDR1 is MNHEY, CDR2 SVGAGI. CDR3 size: 13 residues. J lost 1 base, V lost 7 bases, and 2 bases had no gene match. As for this clone: Its target is unknown.

V is TRBV6-5 and J is TRBJ1-1, with 8 nucleotides matching TRBD1. Material: peripheral blood, obtained 28 days after the second AZD1222 dose. This TCR was sampled from an adult who received the AZD1222 COVID-19 vaccine. CDR3 DNA sequence: TGTGCCAGCACAGGGGGCAAGAACACTGAAGCTTTCTTT. It codes for CASTGGKNTEAFF.